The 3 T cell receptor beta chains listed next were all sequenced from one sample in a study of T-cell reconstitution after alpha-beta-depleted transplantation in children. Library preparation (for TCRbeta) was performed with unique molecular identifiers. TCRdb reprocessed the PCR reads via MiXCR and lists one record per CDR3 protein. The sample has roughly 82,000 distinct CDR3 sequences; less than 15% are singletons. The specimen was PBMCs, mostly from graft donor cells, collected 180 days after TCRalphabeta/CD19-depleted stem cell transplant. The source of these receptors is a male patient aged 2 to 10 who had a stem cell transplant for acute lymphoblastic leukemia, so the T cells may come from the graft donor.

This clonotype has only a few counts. CDR3 sequence: CASSPSVTEAFF. CDR3 bases: TGTGCCAGCAGCCCCAGTGTGACTGAAGCTTTCTTT. V and J are TRBV6-2 or TRBV6-3 and TRBJ1-1; D call uncertain. V was clipped by 6 bases and J by 5 bases, with 10 bases between them. The CDR3 is 12 amino acids. Germline CDR1 reads MNHEY; CDR2 reads SVGEGT.

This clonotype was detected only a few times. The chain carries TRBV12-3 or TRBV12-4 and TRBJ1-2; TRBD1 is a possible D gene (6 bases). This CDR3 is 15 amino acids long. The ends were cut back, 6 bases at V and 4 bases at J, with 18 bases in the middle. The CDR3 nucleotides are TGTGCCAGCAGCCGACGGGGGGGCGCGGGCTATGGCTACACCTTC. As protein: CASSRRGGAGYGYTF.

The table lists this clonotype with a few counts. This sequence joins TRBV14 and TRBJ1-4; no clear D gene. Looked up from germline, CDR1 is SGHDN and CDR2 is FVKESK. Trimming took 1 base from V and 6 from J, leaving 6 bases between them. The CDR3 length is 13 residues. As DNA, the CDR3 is TGTGCCAGCAGCCAAGCAGGTGATGAAAAACTGTTTTTT. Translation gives CASSQAGDEKLFF.